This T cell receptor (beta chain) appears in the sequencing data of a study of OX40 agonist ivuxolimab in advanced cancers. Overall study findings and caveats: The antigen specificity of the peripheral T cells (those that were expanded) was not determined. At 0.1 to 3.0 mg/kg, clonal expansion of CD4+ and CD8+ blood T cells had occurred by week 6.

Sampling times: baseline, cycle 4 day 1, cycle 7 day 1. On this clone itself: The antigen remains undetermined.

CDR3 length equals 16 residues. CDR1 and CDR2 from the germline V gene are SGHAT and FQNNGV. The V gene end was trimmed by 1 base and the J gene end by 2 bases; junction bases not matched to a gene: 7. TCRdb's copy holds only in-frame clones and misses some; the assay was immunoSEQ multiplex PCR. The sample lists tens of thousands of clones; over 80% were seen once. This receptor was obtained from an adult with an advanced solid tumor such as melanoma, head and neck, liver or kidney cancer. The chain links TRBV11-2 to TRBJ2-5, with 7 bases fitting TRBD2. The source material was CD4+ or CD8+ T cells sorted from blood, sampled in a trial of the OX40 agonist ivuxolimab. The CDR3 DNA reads TGTGCCAGCAGCTTAGCCCGGGCTAGCGGACAAGAGACCCAGTACTTC. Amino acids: CASSLARASGQETQYF.